These 3 T cell receptor beta chains were all obtained from the same sample, sequenced in a study of blood T cells in healthy people across ages. It was with a sample-barcoded 5' primer and a J-beta primer mix that a second PCR of roughly 6 to 12 cycles was run. One entry per CDR3 protein, called by TCRdb with MiXCR from the 5' RACE reads. Of about 1.5 million distinct CDR3 sequences in the sample, approximately 42% were seen once. The sequencing sample was made of blood. All receptors derive from a young woman in good health.

About this clonotype: Sequence at one end of the junction differs from germline and may be a read error. V and J are TRBV12-3 or TRBV12-4 and TRBJ2-7, with 10 bases aligning to TRBD2. The J call may be mistaken, given a closer DNA end match to TRBJ2-5. This CDR3 is built from 15 residues. The CDR3 DNA sequence: TGTGTCAGCAGTAAAGGGACTAGCGCAGAAGAGACCCAGTACTTC. Protein product: CVSSKGTSAEETQYF.

The chain combines TRBV5-1 with TRBJ1-6; D gene ambiguous. The CDR3 loop spans 14 amino acids. The V gene lost 2 bases and the J gene lost 4 bases, with 7 bases spanning the gap. Germline values: CDR1 SGHRS, CDR2 YFSETQ. The CDR3 region is CASSFREYNSPLHF. In nucleotides, the CDR3 is TGCGCCAGCAGCTTTCGAGAATATAATTCACCCCTCCACTTT. The full variable domain, completed using reference TRBV5-1 and TRBJ1-6, is KAGVTQTPRYLIKTRGQQVTLSCSPISGHRSVSWYQQTPGQGLQFLFEYFSETQRNKGNFPGRFSGRQFSNSRSEMNVSTLELGDSALYLCASSFREYNSPLHFGNGTRLTVT.

This clonotype was counted only a few times. The chain is built from TRBV29-1 and TRBJ2-4, with a tentative D call TRBD1 (6 bases). V lost 6 bases, J lost 1 base, and 16 bases lay in between. The CDR3 runs 15 residues. CDR1 and CDR2 from the germline V gene are SQVTM and ANQGSEA. For the CDR3, the DNA is TGCAGCGTCTCTAAACAGGGTTTGGCCAAAAACATTCAGTACTTC. Translating gives CSVSKQGLAKNIQYF.